This T cell receptor (beta chain) was identified in a study of blood T cell repertoires in COVID-19 (dated by TCRdb to the early 2020s). Regarding the research as a whole: Collaborator samples came from the United States, Italy and Spain and covered acute and convalescent phases of COVID-19. The prospective study material was composed of cDNA or gDNA derived from T cells, B-cell-depleted T cells, or PBMCs. Deeply sampled blood TCRbeta repertoires from subjects exposed to, actively infected with, or recovered from COVID-19 were included in the dataset. The repertoires were made available in a free public database intended to serve as a resource for research on the immune response to SARS-CoV-2. The samples were drawn from the first 160 participants of the ongoing ImmuneRACE study and from 1,254 subjects provided by 6 global collaborators. Sample metadata almost always included a de-identified subject ID, COVID-19 status, age in years and sex. Where HLA class I and class II types were available, the types were taken from metadata supplied by the sample provider, not from assay-based typing. The paper's findings and limits, for the study overall: Clinical and demographic metadata were provided uncurated, with the amount varying by source and participant.

Including cysteine and phenylalanine, the CDR3 has 15 amino acids. Kept here is only the CDR3 DNA, which spans 45 bases and is read in frame from base 1. Based on the germline V gene (reference sequence), the CDR1 and CDR2 sequences are MNHEY and SMNVEV. The V end gives up 7 bases and the J end 3 bases, leaving 8 bases in the junction not matched to a gene. One collaborating source in Seattle enrolled patients while the patients were actively infected and followed the patients over time throughout the course of disease. Collaborating institutions collected whole blood in K2EDTA tubes following their own protocols. For TCRbeta analysis, collaborators shipped samples as frozen whole blood, isolated PBMCs, or DNA extracted from either of those sample types. Comments on this clone: Its antigen specificity is not known. Per-nucleotide qualities are absent, and no much larger clonotype sits a single base away.

TCRbeta CDR3 regions were amplified from genomic DNA by means of the immunoSEQ Assay, a bias-controlled multiplex PCR. For the original study's pipeline: The number of nucleated cells in each sample was estimated by amplification of reference gene primers within the assay. To quantify the absolute abundance of each unique TCRbeta CDR3 rearrangement, sequence reads were collapsed and filtered. For each sample, productive Simpson clonality was calculated by taking the square root of Simpson's diversity index across productive rearrangements. TCRdb re-hosts the immuneACCESS table, in-frame sequences only. Its copies lack some clones; in the studies checked, an unresolved V gene accounts for under half of them, and the cause for the rest is not known. V, J and clone size were drawn from that table, and D and trimming were deduced from the DNA. The sample data list some 220,000 clones, and approximately 85% of these were observed just once. Approximately 2.4% of the sample is taken by the ten largest.

The V and J segments used are TRBV27 and TRBJ2-7; TRBD1 fits 11 bases in the junction. The source is a woman between 65 and 79 years old with COVID-19, enrolled during active disease. The sequencing input was peripheral blood. The DNA sequence is TGTGCCAGCACCAGTCCCGGGACAGGGGGCTACGAGCAGTACTTC. The encoded protein is CASTSPGTGGYEQYF.